The clone carrying this T cell receptor beta chain appeared a single time. Its antigen is as yet unknown. This record comes from a study of T cell repertoires in cytomegalovirus infection. At the level of the study: Both recently identified HLA-C-restricted and well-studied HLA-B-restricted CMV epitopes were used in the study. Evidence of both CMV infection and a matching HLA type came from public TCR beta signatures.

TCRdb processed the reads anew with MiXCR; each CDR3 protein has one entry. The sample includes about 890,000 distinct CDR3 sequences, approximately 33% of them seen just once. Broader study findings: Ex vivo, HLA-C-restricted CMV-specific TCR beta clonotypes prevailed over the rest of the response.

The V gene lost 5 bases and the J gene lost 0 bases, with 12 bases spanning the gap. This CDR3 region has 16 residues. Per the germline V gene, CDR1 is KGHDR and CDR2 is SFDVKD. The clonotype comes from a human donor in good health (CMV status not recorded). Some clones in this sample may be carry-over from other donors' samples. This sequence joins TRBV24-1 and TRBJ1-4; D is perhaps TRBD1 (5 bases). Material: cultured CD8+ T cells from PBMCs, obtained from culture after CMV antigen stimulation. The CDR3 DNA reads TGTGCCACCAGTGTCTCGCCGGGGGCAACTAATGAAAAACTGTTTTTT. Its protein is CATSVSPGATNEKLFF.